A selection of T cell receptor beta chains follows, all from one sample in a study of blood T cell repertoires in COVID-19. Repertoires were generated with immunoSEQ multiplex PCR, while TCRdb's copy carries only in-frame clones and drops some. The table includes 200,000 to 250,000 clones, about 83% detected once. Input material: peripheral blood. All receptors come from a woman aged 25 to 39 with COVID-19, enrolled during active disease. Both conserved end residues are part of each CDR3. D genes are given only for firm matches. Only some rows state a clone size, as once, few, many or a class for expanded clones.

CASKLGTPYNEQFF TGTGCCAGCAAATTAGGGACACCTTACAATGAGCAGTTCTTC TRBJ2-1 . TRBV2 .
CASSQDAGGNQPQHF TGTGCCAGCAGCCAAGATGCGGGAGGGAATCAGCCCCAGCATTTT TRBJ1-5 . TRBV3-1/TRBV3-2 .
CASSLYPPGGRGHTGELFF TGTGCCAGCAGCTTATACCCACCAGGTGGCAGGGGGCACACCGGGGAGCTGTTTTTT TRBJ2-2 . TRBV7-3 TRBD1
CASSQVIGTSSYEQYF TGTGCCAGCAGCCAAGTCATCGGGACTTCCTCCTACGAGCAGTACTTC TRBJ2-7 . TRBV4-2 .
CASSSFSASSGNTIYF TGTGCCAGCAGCTCATTCAGTGCCAGCTCTGGAAACACCATATATTTT TRBJ1-3 once TRBV9 .
CASNISVSGGEKLFF TGTGCCAGCAACATATCGGTGTCGGGGGGGGAAAAACTGTTTTTT TRBJ1-4 . TRBV28 .
CASSPLEGLGYEQYF TGTGCCAGTAGCCCCCTCGAGGGCCTCGGGTACGAGCAGTACTTC TRBJ2-7 . TRBV19 .
CASSLGPGNSPLHF TGTGCCAGCAGCTTAGGGCCGGGGAATTCACCCCTCCACTTT TRBJ1-6 . TRBV13 .
CASSSAGTAYGYTF TGTGCCAGCAGCTCTGCCGGGACAGCTTATGGCTACACCTTC TRBJ1-2 . TRBV5-4 TRBD1
CSVERAGDYEQYF TGCAGCGTTGAAAGGGCGGGGGACTACGAGCAGTACTTC TRBJ2-7 . TRBV29-1 TRBD2
CASSLGQGDSGNTIYF TGTGCCAGCAGCCTCGGACAGGGGGATTCTGGAAACACCATATATTTT TRBJ1-3 . TRBV3-1/TRBV3-2 TRBD1
CASRNGEENSPLHF TGTGCCAGTCGGAACGGGGAGGAGAATTCACCCCTCCACTTT TRBJ1-6 . TRBV19 .
CASSHLTGAGNTIYF TGCGCCAGCAGCCATCTGACAGGGGCCGGAAACACCATATATTTT TRBJ1-3 . TRBV4-3 TRBD1
CASSLNRGDQPQHF TGTGCCAGCAGCTTAAACAGGGGCGATCAGCCCCAGCATTTT TRBJ1-5 once TRBV7-3 TRBD1
CASSYEAGVSNQPQHF TGTGCCAGCAGTTACGAGGCAGGGGTGAGCAATCAGCCCCAGCATTTT TRBJ1-5 . TRBV6-6 .
CASSLVGTPSYEQYF TGTGCCAGCAGCTTGGTGGGGACACCCTCCTACGAGCAGTACTTC TRBJ2-7 . TRBV5-5 .
CASSAYRTLDHVLTF TGTGCCAGCAGCGCCTACAGGACCCTGGACCACGTCCTGACTTTC TRBJ2-6 . TRBV7-9 .
CASSRTGGDEQFF TGTGCCAGTAGTAGGACAGGAGGCGATGAGCAGTTCTTC TRBJ2-1 . TRBV19 TRBD1